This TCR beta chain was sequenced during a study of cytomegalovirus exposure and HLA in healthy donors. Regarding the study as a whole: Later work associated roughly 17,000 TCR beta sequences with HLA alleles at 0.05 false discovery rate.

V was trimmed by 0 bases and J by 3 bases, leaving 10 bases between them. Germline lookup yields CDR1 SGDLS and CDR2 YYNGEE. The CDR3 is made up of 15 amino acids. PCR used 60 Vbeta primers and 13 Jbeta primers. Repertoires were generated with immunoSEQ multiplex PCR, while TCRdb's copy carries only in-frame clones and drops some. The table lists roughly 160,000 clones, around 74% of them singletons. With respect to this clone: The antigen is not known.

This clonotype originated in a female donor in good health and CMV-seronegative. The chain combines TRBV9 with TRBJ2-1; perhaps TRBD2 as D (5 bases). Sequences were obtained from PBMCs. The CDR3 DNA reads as TGTGCCAGCAGCGTAGGCCCAGCGGACTACAATGAGCAGTTCTTC. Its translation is CASSVGPADYNEQFF.